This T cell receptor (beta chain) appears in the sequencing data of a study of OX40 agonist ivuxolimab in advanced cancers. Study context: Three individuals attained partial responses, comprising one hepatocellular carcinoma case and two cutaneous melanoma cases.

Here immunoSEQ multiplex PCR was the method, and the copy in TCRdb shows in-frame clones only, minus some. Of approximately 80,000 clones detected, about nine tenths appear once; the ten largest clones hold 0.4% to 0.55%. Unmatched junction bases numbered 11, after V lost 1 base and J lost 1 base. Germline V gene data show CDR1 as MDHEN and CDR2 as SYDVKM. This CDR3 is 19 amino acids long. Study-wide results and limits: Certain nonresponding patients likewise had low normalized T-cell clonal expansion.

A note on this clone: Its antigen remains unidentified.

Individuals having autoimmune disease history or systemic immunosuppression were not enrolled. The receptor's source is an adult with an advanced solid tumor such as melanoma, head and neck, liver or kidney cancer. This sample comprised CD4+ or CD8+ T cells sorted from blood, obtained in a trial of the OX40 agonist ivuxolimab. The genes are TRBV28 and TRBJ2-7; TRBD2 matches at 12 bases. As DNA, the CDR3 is TGTGCCAGCAGTTTATATCTAAAAACTAGCGGGAGGTTTTCCTACGAGCAGTACTTC. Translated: CASSLYLKTSGRFSYEQYF. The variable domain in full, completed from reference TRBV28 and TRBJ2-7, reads DVKVTQSSRYLVKRTGEKVFLECVQDMDHENMFWYRQDPGLGLRLIYFSYDVKMKEKGDIPEGYSVSREKKERFSLILESASTNQTSMYLCASSLYLKTSGRFSYEQYFGPGTRLTVT.